The 16 T cell receptor beta chains in this list originate from one sample, sequenced in a study of blood T cells in healthy people across ages. Next came a second PCR, run for roughly 6 to 11 cycles, which used a sample-barcoded 5' primer along with a J-beta primer mix. In TCRdb, the 5' RACE reads were re-called with MiXCR into one record per CDR3 protein. This table has 1.5 million to 2 million distinct CDR3 sequences, over 25% appearing once. Material: blood. The receptor source for this set is a woman in her 30s in good health.

This chain joins TRBV2 and TRBJ2-7; 7 positions match TRBD1. The germline V gene has CDR1 SNHLY and CDR2 FYNNEI. The CDR3 consists of 14 residues. After removal of 3 bases from V and 6 bases from J, the junction contained 8 bases not matched to a gene. The CDR3 nucleotides are TGTGCCAGCAGTGATAGGGGGCGAGAAACCGAGCAGTACTTC. It is translated as CASSDRGRETEQYF.

This clonotype was counted ten times or more. The genes are TRBV7-2 and TRBJ2-3, with D uncertain. Germline CDR1 is SGHTA and CDR2 is FQGNSA. V was trimmed by 1 base and J by 2 bases, leaving 13 bases between them. The CDR3 extends over 16 amino acids. In DNA form, the CDR3 reads TGTGCCAGCAGCTTAGAGTTAGGTCTCTCCACAGATACGCAGTATTTT. Its protein is CASSLELGLSTDTQYF. Filled out from reference TRBV7-2 and TRBJ2-3, the complete variable domain reads GAGVSQSPSNKVTEKGKDVELRCDPISGHTALYWYRQSLGQGLEFLIYFQGNSAPDKSGLPSDRFSAERTGGSVSTLTIQRTQQEDSAVYLCASSLELGLSTDTQYFGPGTRLTVL.

This clonotype showed up just a few times. The chain joins TRBV24-1 to TRBJ2-3; D gene unclear. The ends were cut back, 2 bases at V and 4 bases at J, with 12 bases in the middle. The CDR3 spans 15 residues. The V gene's germline CDR1 is KGHDR and CDR2 SFDVKD. CDR3 sequence: CATSDSRMEADTQYF. The CDR3, as DNA: TGTGCCACCAGTGATTCCAGGATGGAAGCAGATACGCAGTATTTT.

This clonotype has at least ten counts. The rearrangement uses TRBV4-3 and TRBJ1-2; D perhaps matches TRBD1 (5 bases). V dropped 4 bases and J dropped 7 bases, with 16 bases sitting between them. CDR3 length: 14 residues. Germline V gene data show CDR1 as LGHNA and CDR2 as YSLEER. In DNA, the CDR3 is TGCGCCAGCAGCCCCCAGGGAGGGGCGGCTGGCTACACCTTC. Protein: CASSPQGGAAGYTF.

As for this clonotype: A much larger clone lies a single base off, so this may be a read error. The V and J genes are TRBV20-1 and TRBJ2-7; TRBD1 matches at 10 bases. The J call may be in error: the DNA end matches TRBJ2-5 better. CDR1 DFQATT and CDR2 SNEGSKA come from the germline V gene (reference sequence). CDR3 size: 15 residues. As DNA, the CDR3 is TGCAGTGCTCGGAACGTGACAGGGGGCGCGGAGACCCAGTACTTC. Amino acids: CSARNVTGGAETQYF.

In its sample, this clonotype was seen many times. The chain joins TRBV29-1 to TRBJ2-6; no firm D call. CDR3 length: 13 amino acids. The V gene's germline CDR1 is SQVTM and CDR2 ANQGSEA. Trimming removed 4 bases at V and 0 bases at J, with 4 bases between. The DNA for the CDR3 is TGCAGCGTTGTAGCCTCTGGGGCCAACGTCCTGACTTTC. Protein: CSVVASGANVLTF.

The CDR3 region has the DNA TGTGCCATTAGGGGCGCTTCCGTAACTGAAGCTTTCTTT. This sequence encodes CAIRGASVTEAFF. The chain joins TRBV10-3 to TRBJ1-1, with a weak D call TRBD1 (5 bases). The CDR3 covers 13 residues. The V gene lost 9 bases and the J gene lost 5 bases, with 16 bases spanning the gap. CDR1 is ENHRY and CDR2 is SYGVKD in the germline V gene.

The chain recombines TRBV6-5 with TRBJ2-5; weak D call: TRBD2 (6 bases). The end of the DNA fits TRBJ2-7 better, so the J call may be wrong. CDR3 length equals 18 residues. Germline CDR1 is MNHEY and CDR2 is SVGAGI. The CDR3 protein is CASSYKRDFKFPCYEQYF. In DNA, the CDR3 is TGTGCCAGCAGTTATAAACGGGACTTCAAGTTCCCCTGCTACGAGCAGTACTTC.

The gene calls are TRBV12-3 or TRBV12-4 and TRBJ1-5; 7 positions agree with TRBD1. The CDR3 covers 15 residues. The V gene end was trimmed by 4 bases and the J gene end by 4 bases; junction bases not matched to a gene: 7. The CDR3 is CASSYNRGGNQPQHF. In DNA form, the CDR3 reads TGTGCCAGCAGTTATAACAGGGGTGGTAATCAGCCCCAGCATTTT.

This clonotype was found a few times. This sequence joins TRBV11-2 and TRBJ1-2, with a tentative D call TRBD1 (6 bases). The CDR3 spans 14 residues. The V and J ends lost 4 bases and 4 bases respectively, with 13 bases between them. Germline CDR1 SGHAT, CDR2 FQNNGV. CDR3 nucleotide sequence: TGTGCCAGCAGCTCAACAGGGAAAGGCTATGGCTACACCTTC. Encoded protein: CASSSTGKGYGYTF.

In the case of this clonotype: This may be a read error, as it is one base from a much larger clone. V usage is TRBV29-1 and J usage is TRBJ2-7; possible D gene TRBD1, 6 bases. The CDR3 consists of 14 residues. The germline gives CDR1 SQVTM, CDR2 ANQGSEA. This CDR3 is CSIEGPRDTYEQYF. CDR3 DNA sequence: TGCAGCATTGAAGGGCCCCGGGACACTTACGAGCAGTACTTC.

In the case of this clonotype: This clone may be a read error of a much larger clone one base away. The V and J genes are TRBV20-1 and TRBJ2-7, with TRBD2 identical over 13 bases. This CDR3 region has 15 residues. Looked up from germline, CDR1 is DFQATT and CDR2 is SNEGSKA (reference sequence). Here the CDR3 reads CSVRGLAGASYEQYF. In DNA, the CDR3 is TGCAGTGTTAGAGGACTAGCGGGAGCTTCTTACGAGCAGTACTTC.

The V gene is TRBV7-2, the J gene TRBJ2-1, with 12 bases matching TRBD2. This CDR3 region has 16 residues. The V gene end was trimmed by 1 base and the J gene end by 6 bases; junction bases not matched to a gene: 4. CDR1 is SGHTA, CDR2 FQGNSA, per germline. CDR3 loop: CASSLGPSGGGNEQFF. The DNA of the CDR3 is TGTGCCAGCAGCTTAGGGCCTAGCGGGGGGGGCAATGAGCAGTTCTTC.

The chain uses TRBV2 and TRBJ2-2; D may be TRBD2 (5 bases). CDR1 and CDR2 (germline): SNHLY, FYNNEI. Trimming cost V 8 bases and J 9 bases, with 10 bases left between them. This CDR3 comprises 11 residues. The CDR3 coding sequence is TGTGCCAGCGAGCTAGCCCGGGAGCTGTTTTTT. As protein: CASELARELFF.

The chain uses TRBV9 and TRBJ1-1; D gene unclear. The CDR3 sequence is 16 residues long. The germline gives CDR1 SGDLS, CDR2 YYNGEE. V was clipped by 0 bases and J by 2 bases, with 14 bases between them. CDR3 in amino acids: CASSVELTPGNTEAFF. CDR3 coding DNA: TGTGCCAGCAGCGTAGAACTCACCCCCGGAAACACTGAAGCTTTCTTT.

This clonotype has ten or more counts. The rearrangement links TRBV10-2 to TRBJ2-7; D gene uncertain. Germline V lookup: CDR1 WSHSY, CDR2 SAAADI. V was cut by 2 bases and J by 4 bases, with 3 bases left in between. This CDR3 contains 11 residues. CDR3 protein: CASSEGYEQYF. The CDR3 bases are TGCGCCAGCAGTGAGGGGTACGAGCAGTACTTC.